This TCR beta chain was captured by sequencing in a study of blood T cell repertoires in COVID-19. Study overall: Samples representing acute and convalescent COVID-19 were sourced from the United States, Italy and Spain. PBMCs, B-cell-depleted T cells, or T cells were the source of the cDNA or gDNA that made up the material.

The germline gives CDR1 MNHNY, CDR2 SVGAGI (reference sequence). V lost 7 bases, J lost 3 bases, and 13 bases lay in between. CDR3 size: 14 residues. Source study methods: Amplification from reference gene primers served as the basis for estimated nucleated cell counts. Clones were sequenced by immunoSEQ multiplex PCR, and TCRdb holds only the in-frame ones, with some missing. V, J and clone size are taken as reported in that table, and D and trimming were inferred from the DNA itself. The data show some 170,000 clones, around nine tenths seen once. The gene calls are TRBV6-6 and TRBJ1-5; D unclear. The sequencing sample was made of peripheral blood. The source is a man aged 55 to 69 with active or convalescent COVID-19. The CDR3 nucleotides are TGTGCCAGCACTGGCCTTCTCTTCAATCAGCCCCAGCATTTT. Translated, it gives CASTGLLFNQPQHF.